One sample yielded the 24 T cell receptor beta chains listed below, sequenced in a study of cytomegalovirus exposure and HLA in healthy donors. PCR involved 60 Vbeta and 13 Jbeta primers. Assay: immunoSEQ multiplex PCR; the TCRdb copy retains only in-frame clones and omits some. Of about 82,000 clones listed, 75% to 90% were seen once; the top ten hold around 2.5%. The specimen was PBMCs. These receptors all come from a man aged 18 to 35 in good health and CMV-seronegative.

The gene calls are TRBV19 and TRBJ1-4; no firm D call. Germline V gene lookup returns CDR1 LNHDA and CDR2 SQIVND (reference sequence). V lost 6 bases and J 0 bases, leaving 14 bases between the germline ends. CDR3 length equals 16 residues. The CDR3 sequence: CASSGRAVATNEKLFF. CDR3 DNA sequence: TGTGCCAGTAGCGGGAGGGCGGTTGCAACTAATGAAAAACTGTTTTTT.

The J gene is TRBJ1-5, the V gene TRBV28; D is undetermined. V lost 4 bases to trimming and J lost 9 bases, with 7 bases between them. Germline V gene data show CDR1 as MDHEN and CDR2 as SYDVKM. The CDR3 is made up of 11 amino acids. CDR3 region: CASSSSRPQHF. Written as DNA, the CDR3 is TGTGCCAGCAGTTCTTCCCGGCCCCAGCATTTT.

The chain is built from TRBV10-2 and TRBJ2-5; 13 bases align to TRBD2. Germline values: CDR1 WSHSY, CDR2 SAAADI. The junction had 5 bases not matched to a gene; V was cut back by 5 bases and J by 2 bases. The CDR3 loop spans 16 amino acids. The CDR3 coding sequence is TGCGCCAGCAGTCGGACTAGCGGGAGCCCTCAAGAGACCCAGTACTTC. Translated: CASSRTSGSPQETQYF.

The chain links TRBV5-1 to TRBJ2-7; D remains ambiguous. CDR3 size: 14 residues. The V gene lost 0 bases and the J gene lost 0 bases, with 7 bases spanning the gap. CDR1 and CDR2 from the germline V gene are SGHRS and YFSETQ. The CDR3 sequence: CASSLEPGSYEQYF. DNA for the CDR3: TGCGCCAGCAGCTTGGAGCCAGGCTCCTACGAGCAGTACTTC.

The chain uses TRBV7-2 and TRBJ2-2, with 7 bases aligning to TRBD2. V was clipped by 8 bases and J by 3 bases; unmatched bases: 9. This CDR3 spans 15 amino acids. CDR1 and CDR2 (germline): SGHTA, FQGNSA. The CDR3 coding sequence is TGTGCCAGCCGCCCTTTTAGCGGGTACACCGGGGAGCTGTTTTTT. This encodes CASRPFSGYTGELFF.

CDR3 amino acids: CASSQAGTDYNEQFF. CDR3 coding DNA: TGTGCCAGCAGCCAAGCCGGAACAGATTACAATGAGCAGTTCTTC. The chain carries TRBV4-2 and TRBJ2-1; the D is unclear. Germline CDR1 and CDR2: LGHNA and YNFKEQ. The length of the CDR3 is 15 residues. V lost 1 base and J lost 4, with 11 bases in between.

V gene TRBV7-2 combines with J gene TRBJ1-6, with 7 bases identical to TRBD1. The CDR3 extends over 14 amino acids. The V and J ends lost 3 bases and 13 bases, in that order; junction bases with no gene match: 9. Germline V gene lookup returns CDR1 SGHTA and CDR2 FQGNSA. CDR3 coding DNA: TGTGCCAGCAGCTTGGGACAGAGTGGGTTCCCCCTCCACTTT. Translation gives CASSLGQSGFPLHF.

This chain links TRBV7-2 with TRBJ2-3; unclear D gene. Germline V gene sequence: CDR1 SGHTA, CDR2 FQGNSA. This CDR3 contains 15 residues. V was shortened by 0 bases and J by 2 bases, with 9 bases between the two germline ends. The CDR3, as DNA: TGTGCCAGCAGCTTAGCCAATGCGCCCACAGATACGCAGTATTTT. Amino acid sequence: CASSLANAPTDTQYF. The variable domain in full, completed from reference TRBV7-2 and TRBJ2-3, reads GAGVSQSPSNKVTEKGKDVELRCDPISGHTALYWYRQSLGQGLEFLIYFQGNSAPDKSGLPSDRFSAERTGGSVSTLTIQRTQQEDSAVYLCASSLANAPTDTQYFGPGTRLTVL.

The rearrangement uses TRBV7-2 and TRBJ2-3, with a possible D match to TRBD2 (6 bases). Trimming stripped 5 bases from V and 0 bases from J, with 12 bases between. Germline V gene sequence: CDR1 SGHTA, CDR2 FQGNSA. CDR3 length equals 15 residues. In nucleotides, the CDR3 is TGTGCCAGCAGCGGGACTGGCCTTAGCACAGATACGCAGTATTTT. Residues: CASSGTGLSTDTQYF.

The chain is built from TRBV18 and TRBJ1-2; a possible D gene is TRBD1 (6 bases). CDR3 size: 15 residues. The V end was cut by 3 bases, the J end by 6 bases, with 17 bases between. Germline loops: CDR1 KGHSH, CDR2 LQKENI. CDR3 sequence reads: CASSPRTALANGYTF. In DNA, the CDR3 is TGTGCCAGCTCACCTAGGACAGCGCTTGCTAATGGCTACACCTTC. Complete variable domain (other parts from reference TRBV18 and TRBJ1-2): NAGVMQNPRHLVRRRGQEARLRCSPMKGHSHVYWYRQLPEEGLKFMVYLQKENIIDESGMPKERFSAEFPKEGPSILRIQQVVRGDSAAYFCASSPRTALANGYTFGSGTRLTVV.

The chain combines TRBV7-2 with TRBJ2-7; 14 positions agree with TRBD2. The CDR3 is made up of 17 amino acids. The V gene's germline CDR1 is SGHTA and CDR2 FQGNSA. With V trimmed by 3 bases and J by 3 bases, 7 bases remained unmatched. CDR3 region: CASSLTSGRARNYEQYF. Here the CDR3 DNA reads TGTGCCAGCAGCTTGACTAGCGGGAGGGCAAGGAACTACGAGCAGTACTTC.

CDR3 nucleotides: TGTGCCAGCAGTTTGGGGCTCGGGGAGCTGTTTTTT. Its translation: CASSLGLGELFF. This sequence joins TRBV6-5 and TRBJ2-2; tentative D call: TRBD1 (5 bases). There are 12 residues in the CDR3. V was clipped by 4 bases and J by 7 bases, with 7 bases between them. Looked up from germline, CDR1 is MNHEY and CDR2 is SVGAGI.

The chain is built from TRBV11-2 and TRBJ2-3; possible D gene TRBD1, 6 bases. V was shortened by 3 bases and J by 2 bases, with 21 bases between the two germline ends. CDR1 SGHAT and CDR2 FQNNGV come from the germline V gene. The CDR3 length is 18 residues. The CDR3 spells CASSFRGSGRGVTDTQYF. The CDR3 DNA reads as TGTGCCAGCAGCTTCCGAGGCTCGGGCAGGGGTGTCACAGATACGCAGTATTTT.

The chain couples TRBV29-1 to TRBJ2-1, with D unresolved. V lost 3 bases and J lost 2, with 11 bases in between. The CDR3 totals 14 residues. Germline V lookup: CDR1 SQVTM, CDR2 ANQGSEA. CDR3 amino acids: CSVDRSNPYNEQFF. CDR3 bases: TGCAGCGTTGATCGGTCTAACCCCTACAATGAGCAGTTCTTC.

The genes are TRBV27 and TRBJ1-5; D gene unclear. CDR3 length: 13 amino acids. CDR1 and CDR2 from the germline V gene are MNHEY and SMNVEV (reference sequence). Trimming stripped 8 bases from V and 4 bases from J, with 12 bases between. CDR3 protein: CASRAWTNQPQHF. DNA of the CDR3: TGTGCCAGCCGGGCATGGACTAATCAGCCCCAGCATTTT.

CDR3 nucleotide sequence: TGTGCCAGCAGCCGCGGACTAGCGGGAGAACGGACCCAGTACTTC. This sequence encodes CASSRGLAGERTQYF. The chain employs TRBV5-4 and TRBJ2-5, with TRBD2 matching over 13 bases. Germline trimming cut 4 bases from V and 7 bases from J; bases unmatched to any gene: 7. This CDR3 region has 15 residues. Germline V gene data show CDR1 as SGHNT and CDR2 as YYREEE (reference sequence).

The chain couples TRBV5-1 to TRBJ2-7; 7 nucleotides match TRBD1. With 1 base clipped from V and 0 bases from J, the junction kept 7 bases outside the gene matches. The germline gives CDR1 SGHRS, CDR2 YFSETQ. The CDR3 has 16 amino acids. The CDR3 region has the DNA TGCGCCAGCAGCTTGTGGCTTCGGGACAGCTCCTACGAGCAGTACTTC. Translating gives CASSLWLRDSSYEQYF.

The chain joins TRBV11-2 to TRBJ2-7; D uncertain. With 5 bases removed from V and 4 bases from J, the gap between germline ends came to 15 bases. The CDR3 is made up of 14 amino acids. The germline CDR1 and CDR2 sequences are SGHAT and FQNNGV. The CDR3 region has the DNA TGTGCCAGCAGCACCGACCGTCCCGGGTACGAGCAGTACTTC. Residues: CASSTDRPGYEQYF.

CDR3 region: CASTVPTDRNYTF. The CDR3 DNA reads TGTGCCAGTACGGTGCCTACTGACAGGAACTACACCTTC. The chain combines TRBV19 with TRBJ1-2; TRBD1 is a possible D gene (6 bases). The germline gives CDR1 LNHDA, CDR2 SQIVND (reference sequence). The ends were cut back, 7 bases at V and 10 bases at J, with 19 bases in the middle. CDR3 length: 13 residues.

V and J are TRBV19 and TRBJ1-1, with D possibly matching TRBD1 (6 bases). CDR3 length equals 13 residues. The germline gives CDR1 LNHDA, CDR2 SQIVND (reference sequence). Trimming took off 2 bases at V and 12 bases at J, with 16 bases between the two ends. The CDR3 DNA reads as TGTGCCAGTAGTATATTCGGACAGACCGACACTTTCTTT. It translates to CASSIFGQTDTFF.

The chain links TRBV4-2 to TRBJ2-3; TRBD1 matches 7 bases. V trimming: 0 bases; J trimming: 2 bases; junction bases outside the gene matches: 14. The CDR3 runs 19 residues. Germline loops: CDR1 LGHNA, CDR2 YNFKEQ. For the CDR3, the DNA is TGTGCCAGCAGCCAAGAAGTCTCACAGGGGATAGGTAACACAGATACGCAGTATTTT. Translating it yields CASSQEVSQGIGNTDTQYF.

The CDR3 nucleotides are TGTGCCAGTAGTATAAAGGGAGGTACCTACGAGCAGTACTTC. Protein sequence: CASSIKGGTYEQYF. The chain carries TRBV19 and TRBJ2-7, with a tentative D call TRBD2 (6 bases). Trimming cost V 2 bases and J 2 bases, with 10 bases left between them. In germline, CDR1 is LNHDA, CDR2 SQIVND (reference sequence). The CDR3 is 14 amino acids.

The chain joins TRBV28 to TRBJ2-3; 9 nucleotides match TRBD1. V was pared by 1 base and J by 2 bases, with 4 bases of the junction left unmatched. The V gene's germline CDR1 is MDHEN and CDR2 SYDVKM. This CDR3 region has 16 residues. As DNA, the CDR3 is TGTGCCAGCAGTTTATATAGGACAGGGGTCACAGATACGCAGTATTTT. It specifies CASSLYRTGVTDTQYF. Looking up the rest from reference TRBV28 and TRBJ2-3 gives the full variable domain: DVKVTQSSRYLVKRTGEKVFLECVQDMDHENMFWYRQDPGLGLRLIYFSYDVKMKEKGDIPEGYSVSREKKERFSLILESASTNQTSMYLCASSLYRTGVTDTQYFGPGTRLTVL.

CDR3 nucleotide sequence: TGTGCCAGCTTGCGAACCGGGACTAGCGGGAGGGCCGCAAATGAGCAGTTCTTC. The encoded protein is CASLRTGTSGRAANEQFF. The rearrangement links TRBV28 to TRBJ2-1; TRBD2 agrees at 16 bases. CDR1 and CDR2 (germline): MDHEN, SYDVKM. The CDR3 spans 18 residues. V lost 8 bases and J lost 7; bases outside the gene matches: 14. The full variable domain, completed using reference TRBV28 and TRBJ2-1, is DVKVTQSSRYLVKRTGEKVFLECVQDMDHENMFWYRQDPGLGLRLIYFSYDVKMKEKGDIPEGYSVSREKKERFSLILESASTNQTSMYLCASLRTGTSGRAANEQFFGPGTRLTVL.